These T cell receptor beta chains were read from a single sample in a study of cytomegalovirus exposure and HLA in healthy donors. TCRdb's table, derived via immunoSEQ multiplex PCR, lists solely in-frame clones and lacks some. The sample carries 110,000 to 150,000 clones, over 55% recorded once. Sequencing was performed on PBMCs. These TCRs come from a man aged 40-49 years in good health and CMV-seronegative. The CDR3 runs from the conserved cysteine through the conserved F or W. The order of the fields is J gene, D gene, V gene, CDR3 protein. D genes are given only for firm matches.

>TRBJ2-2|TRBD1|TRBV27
CASSLAGGTGELFF
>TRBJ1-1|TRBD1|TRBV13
CASRADRVPEAFF
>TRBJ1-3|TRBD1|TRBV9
CASSVAPRTGGNTIYF
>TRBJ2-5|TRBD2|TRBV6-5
CAIGLAGSGTQYF
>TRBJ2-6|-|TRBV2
CASTRQSLLSGANVLTF
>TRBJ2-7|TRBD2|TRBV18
CASSPGLAGAGEQYF
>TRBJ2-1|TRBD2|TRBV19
CASSPGTSTYEQFF
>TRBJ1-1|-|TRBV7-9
CASSLRGSDTEAFF
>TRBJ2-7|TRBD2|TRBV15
CATSSRGGGIYEQYF
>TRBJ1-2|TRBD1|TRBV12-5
CASGLRTPGQGRSYGYTF
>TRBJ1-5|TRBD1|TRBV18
CASSRTGESNQPQHF
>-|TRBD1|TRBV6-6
CASSDTGGGQPQYF
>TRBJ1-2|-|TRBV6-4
CASSDSYQGLGFYGYTF
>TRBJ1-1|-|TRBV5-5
CASSLVRNTEAFF
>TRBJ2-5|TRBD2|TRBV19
CASSGGAGETQYF
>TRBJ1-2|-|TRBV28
CASSLAVLGGYTF
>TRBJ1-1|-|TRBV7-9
CASSKRGGSRMNTEAFF
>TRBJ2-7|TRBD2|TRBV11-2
CASSLTPGGYEQYF
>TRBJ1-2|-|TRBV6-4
CASSDGAYGYTF
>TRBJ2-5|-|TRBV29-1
CSAVNTGRAQYF
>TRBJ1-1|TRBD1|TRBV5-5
CASSVTGGNTEAFF
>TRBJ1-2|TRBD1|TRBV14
CASSSRQGRYGYTF
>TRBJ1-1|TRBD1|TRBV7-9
CASSERTGRRNTEAFF
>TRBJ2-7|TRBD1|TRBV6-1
CASSEGNRGRAYEQYF
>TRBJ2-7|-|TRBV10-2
CASSADRFSYEQYF
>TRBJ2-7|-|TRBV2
CASSEDRAPNEQYF
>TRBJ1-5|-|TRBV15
CATSRDSWTDHSNQPQNF
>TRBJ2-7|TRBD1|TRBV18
CASSPRQGEPDVDEQYF
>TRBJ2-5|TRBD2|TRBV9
CASSVGLAGEETQYF
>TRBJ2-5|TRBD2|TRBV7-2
CASSLEGTSGRASQYF
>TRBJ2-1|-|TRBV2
CARSRTSYNEQFF
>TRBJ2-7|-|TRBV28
CASIIRTSTGEQYF
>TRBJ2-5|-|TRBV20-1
CSARGAETQYF
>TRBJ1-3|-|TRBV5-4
CASSLAGEHTIYF
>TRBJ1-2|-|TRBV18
CASSLSAREDYGYTF
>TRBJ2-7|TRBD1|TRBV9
CASSAWDRGYEQYF